Given below is one TCR beta chain in context. The sample is drawn from a study of blood T cell repertoires in COVID-19. About the research overall: Acute and convalescent COVID-19 specimens originated in the United States, Italy and Spain.

As handled by the study authors: Amplification of reference gene primers was used by the study to estimate nucleated cell counts. Sequenced by immunoSEQ multiplex PCR; TCRdb stores in-frame clones only, minus some. V, J and clone size reflect that table, while D and trimming were determined from the DNA. The sample has around 200,000 clones, more than 85% seen once; the top ten hold less than 3%. This CDR3 is built from 14 residues. V was trimmed by 0 bases and J by 4 bases, leaving 9 bases between them. Germline V gene data show CDR1 as LGHDT and CDR2 as YNNKEL (reference sequence). This TCR derives from a middle-aged man with active or convalescent COVID-19. J is TRBJ1-2 and V is TRBV3-1 (or the pseudogene TRBV3-2); D gene uncertain. Sample: peripheral blood. CDR3 nucleotide sequence: TGTGCCAGCAGCCAAGATAGATCGATCTATGGCTACACCTTC. Its translation: CASSQDRSIYGYTF.